What follows is one T cell receptor beta chain and its context. What it binds is not known. This CDR3 has 13 residues. Germline V gives CDR1 MGHRA, CDR2 YSYEKL. V lost 4 bases and J lost 3, with 9 bases in between. The data are from a study of T cells in localized non-small cell lung cancer. Study-level findings and limits: Only one tumor region went through sequencing, so heterogeneity may still be there. Adjacent uninvolved lung tissue had the highest T cell clonality, exceeding tumor. Adjacent lung exhibited a median of 57 among the 100 most abundant tumor clones.

Libraries were prepared by immunoSEQ multiplex PCR; TCRdb keeps only in-frame clonotypes and omits some of them. The sample lists about 24,000 clones, around 90% seen once, with 22% in the top ten. The material was peripheral blood, obtained before any cancer treatment. The chain employs TRBV4-1 and TRBJ1-2; maybe TRBD1 (5 bases). The clonotype comes from a man aged 40 to 69 with stage I squamous cell lung carcinoma. This CDR3 is CASSRDVDYGYTF. CDR3 nucleotide sequence: TGCGCCAGCAGCCGGGACGTCGACTATGGCTACACCTTC.